Listed below are T cell receptor beta chains from one sample, sequenced in a study of human T cells and chemical hapten exposure. A single record per CDR3 protein comes from TCRdb applying MiXCR to the RACE reads. The table has approximately 88,000 distinct CDR3 sequences, 10% to 15% seen once; the top ten hold roughly 5.7%. Sample: whole blood, taken in connection with sensitization to the hapten diphenylcyclopropenone (DPC). The source is a woman in her forties or fifties with alopecia areata. Some clones in this sample may be carry-over from other donors' samples. CDR3s include the opening cysteine and the closing phenylalanine or tryptophan. A D gene is named only where the DNA matches it firmly. A row's size may be missing; if present it is once, few, many or a size class.

d_call	j_call	v_call	clone_size	cdr3_nt	cdr3_aa
TRBD2	TRBJ2-1	TRBV5-1	once	TGCACCAGCAGCCGGACTAGCGGTTCTTACAATGAGCAGTTCTTC	CTSSRTSGSYNEQFF
NA	TRBJ2-3	TRBV5-6	many	TGTGCCACCACCCGGCGTATCACAGATACGCAGTATTTT	CATTRRITDTQYF
NA	TRBJ2-7	TRBV6-6	many	TGTGCCAGCAGCCCGGCAGGGGCGATCAGCGAGCAGTACTTC	CASSPAGAISEQYF
NA	TRBJ2-2	TRBV28	few	TGTGCCAGCAGTGTCGCGGGATACACCGGGGAGCTGTTTTTT	CASSVAGYTGELFF
TRBD2	TRBJ2-7	TRBV20-1	many	TGCAGTGCTAGAGGGGAGCGGGACTACGAGCAGTACTTC	CSARGERDYEQYF
NA	TRBJ1-1	TRBV2	few	TGTGCCAGAGGGACATGGAATGAAGCTTTCTTT	CARGTWNEAFF
NA	TRBJ2-7	TRBV12-3/TRBV12-4	NA	TGTGCCAGCAGTTTCGGATACTACGAGCAGTACTTC	CASSFGYYEQYF
TRBD1	TRBJ2-2	TRBV6-5	NA	TGTGCCAGCAGTTACTCGATAGAGCAGGGGGCGAACACCGGGGAGCTGTTTTTT	CASSYSIEQGANTGELFF
NA	TRBJ2-6	TRBV7-3	few	TGTGCCAGCAGCTTAGGGATTGTCTCTGGGGCCAACGTCCTGACTTTC	CASSLGIVSGANVLTF
NA	TRBJ1-1	TRBV7-2	few	TGTGCCAGCAGCGTATTGGAGAACACTGAAGCTTTCTTT	CASSVLENTEAFF
NA	TRBJ1-4	TRBV18	many	TGTGCCAGCTCACCATCAACTAATGAAAAACTGTTTTTT	CASSPSTNEKLFF
NA	TRBJ2-2	TRBV7-3	few	TGTGCCAGCAGCTTAAGCCCGGGTCGGGACACCGGGGAGCTGTTTTTT	CASSLSPGRDTGELFF
NA	TRBJ2-1	TRBV11-2	many	TGTGCCAGCGAACGACGCGGGGGCGAGCAGTTCTTC	CASERRGGEQFF
TRBD1	TRBJ2-7	TRBV29-1	NA	TGCAGCGTAGGGACAGCTCACGAGCAGTACTTC	CSVGTAHEQYF
NA	TRBJ1-1	TRBV5-1	NA	TGCGCCAGCAGCTTGGCGACACTCACTGAAGCTTTCTTT	CASSLATLTEAFF
NA	TRBJ1-5	TRBV6-5	few	TGTGCCAGTGGGGCCCAATATAGCAATCAGCCCCAGCATTTT	CASGAQYSNQPQHF
TRBD1	TRBJ2-1	TRBV11-2	NA	TGTGCCAGCAGCCCCAGACAGGGGAGCCACAATGAGCAGTTCTTC	CASSPRQGSHNEQFF
NA	TRBJ2-7	TRBV11-2	NA	TGTGCCAGCGGCCACGACAGCTACGAGCAGTACTTC	CASGHDSYEQYF
NA	TRBJ2-3	TRBV29-1	NA	TGCAGCGTTATCCGGGACTCTCGAGATACGCAGTATTTT	CSVIRDSRDTQYF
TRBD2	TRBJ2-2	TRBV19	many	TGTGCCAGTACAACTAGCGGGAGTGATATCCCCGGGGAGCTGTTTTTT	CASTTSGSDIPGELFF
NA	TRBJ2-3	TRBV4-2	NA	TGTGCCAGCAGCCAACGACTGGGCACAGATACGCAGTATTTT	CASSQRLGTDTQYF
TRBD2	TRBJ2-3	TRBV7-2	few	TGTGCCAGCAGCTTAGGGCGGCGGGAGGTTGATACGCAGTATTTT	CASSLGRREVDTQYF
TRBD1	TRBJ2-7	TRBV15	few	TGTGCCACCCCAAGAGGACAGGGGGCAGGGGAGCAGTACTTC	CATPRGQGAGEQYF
NA	TRBJ2-2	TRBV9	many	TGTGCCAGCAGCGTATCTATGAACACCGGGGAGCTGTTTTTT	CASSVSMNTGELFF
NA	TRBJ1-1	TRBV2	few	TGTGCCAGCAGACTTAGCTTGAACACTGAAGCTTTCTTT	CASRLSLNTEAFF
TRBD1	TRBJ1-1	TRBV20-1	few	TGCAGTGCTAGACCAGGGGGAGGCACTGAAGCTTTCTTT	CSARPGGGTEAFF
TRBD2	TRBJ2-3	TRBV12-3/TRBV12-4	many	TGTGCCAGCAGTGACCCAGCGGGAAGGGGCACAGATACGCAGTATTTT	CASSDPAGRGTDTQYF
TRBD2	TRBJ2-1	TRBV30	few	TGTGCCTGGAGTTTAGCGGGGGAGCAGTTCTTC	CAWSLAGEQFF
NA	TRBJ2-5	TRBV20-1	many	TGCAGTGCTAGAGTGGGGGCAGAGACCCAGTACTTC	CSARVGAETQYF
TRBD2	TRBJ2-3	TRBV20-1	NA	TGCAGTGCTAGAGGTCTAGCGGAAGGGACCGATACGCAGTATTTT	CSARGLAEGTDTQYF
TRBD2	TRBJ2-3	TRBV10-3	many	TGTGCCATCAGGGGGACTAGCGGGGGACTCACAGATACGCAGTATTTT	CAIRGTSGGLTDTQYF
NA	TRBJ2-1	TRBV12-3/TRBV12-4	NA	TGTGCCAGCAGACTTGGGGGGGGCAACAATGAGCAGTTCTTC	CASRLGGGNNEQFF
TRBD1	TRBJ2-6	TRBV6-6	many	TGTGCCAGTCGGGGACAGGCTACGGGCGCTGGGGCCAACGTCCTGACTTTC	CASRGQATGAGANVLTF
TRBD2	TRBJ2-5	TRBV7-3	NA	TGTGCCAGCAGCACCCTCGGCGGGAGTGGTGAGACCCAGTACTTC	CASSTLGGSGETQYF
NA	TRBJ2-5	TRBV10-3	NA	TGTGCCATCAGTGGGACGGTCGGCCAAGAGACCCAGTACTTC	CAISGTVGQETQYF
NA	TRBJ2-7	TRBV10-3	few	TGTGCCATCAGGAATTACTACGAGCAGTACTTC	CAIRNYYEQYF
TRBD2	TRBJ2-3	TRBV10-3	NA	TGTGCCATCAGTGAGAGGGAGGGTACAGATACGCAGTATTTT	CAISEREGTDTQYF
NA	TRBJ1-1	TRBV29-1	few	TGCAGCGCGTTTGTGAACACTGAAGCTTTCTTT	CSAFVNTEAFF
NA	TRBJ2-1	TRBV18	NA	TGTGCCAGCTCACCACTTAGCCAGGTTAATGAGCAGTTCTTC	CASSPLSQVNEQFF
NA	TRBJ1-5	TRBV29-1	many	TGCAGCGTAAAACAGGGTGGCAATCAGCCCCAGCATTTT	CSVKQGGNQPQHF
NA	TRBJ1-1	TRBV29-1	many	TGCAGCGTTGAGGAGTACACTGAAGCTTTCTTT	CSVEEYTEAFF
NA	TRBJ1-1	TRBV6-1	NA	TGTGCCAGCGCAACAATGAAGGACACTGAAGCTTTCTTT	CASATMKDTEAFF
NA	TRBJ2-6	TRBV29-1	many	TGCAGCGTTGAAGATCGGGTTTCTGGGGCCAACGTCCTGACTTTC	CSVEDRVSGANVLTF
NA	TRBJ2-4	TRBV4-2	NA	TGTGCCAGCAGCCACCTCCACGAACCTGCGGCCAAAAACATTCAGTACTTC	CASSHLHEPAAKNIQYF
TRBD1	TRBJ2-3	TRBV11-2	few	TGTGCCAGCAGTAACAGGGGTAGCACAGATACGCAGTATTTT	CASSNRGSTDTQYF